A selection of T cell receptor beta chains follows, all from one sample in a study of vaccination and CD4 T cells after COVID-19. Their antigens are not known. TCRdb redid the calling of the PCR reads with MiXCR, one entry per CDR3 protein. Of under 25,000 distinct CDR3 sequences listed, around 40% are singletons. Sequencing was performed on CD4+ T cells from blood, cultured in vitro, taken before SARS-CoV-2 vaccination. The receptors shown here come from a human donor who had recovered from COVID-19. Both conserved end residues are part of each CDR3. The D gene is left open where the match is weak. Not all rows give a size; the values are once, few, many and, for expanded clones, a class.

>NA|NA|TRBJ2-7|TRBV7-2
TGTGCCAGCAGCCTCCACGGCCGGGGCGAGCAGTACTTC
CASSLHGRGEQYF
>few|TRBD2|TRBJ2-1|TRBV7-3
TGTGCCAGCAGCAATTCCGGGACTAGCGGTGGTGAGCAGTTCTTC
CASSNSGTSGGEQFF
>few|NA|TRBJ2-3|TRBV6-1
TGTGCCAGCAGCAAACGGGACGGCACATTAGATACGCAGTATTTT
CASSKRDGTLDTQYF
>NA|TRBD2|TRBJ2-5|TRBV2
TGTGCCAGTTCTCCAGATATAGCGGGAGGGCCCGAGACCCAGTACTTC
CASSPDIAGGPETQYF
>NA|TRBD2|TRBJ2-2|TRBV7-6
TGTGCCAGCAGTTCGCGGGAGGCCGGGGAGCTGTTTTTT
CASSSREAGELFF
>NA|NA|TRBJ1-2|TRBV30
TGTGCCTGGTACCCGACCCTACGGGGAACTGGCTACACCTTC
CAWYPTLRGTGYTF
>NA|TRBD1|TRBJ1-1|TRBV19
TGTGCCAGTACTCCATGGGGGACAGGGGGCACCATGAACACTGAAGCTTTCTTT
CASTPWGTGGTMNTEAFF
>NA|NA|TRBJ2-3|TRBV19
TGTGCCAGTAGTGACAGCGTAGAAGGGGCCACAGATACGCAGTATTTT
CASSDSVEGATDTQYF
>NA|TRBD2|TRBJ2-7|TRBV20-1
TGCAGTGCTAGCGAGCGGGAGCCCTACGAGCAGTACTTC
CSASEREPYEQYF
>NA|NA|TRBJ1-1|TRBV30
TGTGCCTGGAGTGTAAAAGACGGCAGGAAAAGAGCTTTCTTT
CAWSVKDGRKRAFF
>NA|NA|TRBJ2-7|TRBV2
TGTGCCAGCAGTAACAGGGTCGGGGAGCAGTACTTC
CASSNRVGEQYF
>few|NA|TRBJ2-7|TRBV20-1
TGCAGTGCTAGAGATCGTGGGGGTATATCGGCCGAGCAGTACTTC
CSARDRGGISAEQYF
>NA|TRBD1|TRBJ1-2|TRBV6-2/TRBV6-3
TGTGCCATCAGGGACAGGAGAGATTATGGCTACACCTTC
CAIRDRRDYGYTF
>NA|NA|TRBJ1-5|TRBV30
TGTGCCTGGAGTGTACCCCTAGGGGATCAGCCCCAGCATTTT
CAWSVPLGDQPQHF
>NA|TRBD1|TRBJ1-2|TRBV6-2/TRBV6-3
TGTGCCAGCAGTCGTGGGACAGTCTATGGCTACACCTTC
CASSRGTVYGYTF
>NA|NA|TRBJ2-7|TRBV7-9
TGTGCCAGCAGCTTAATTCGGACAGCGAGCTCCTACGAGCAGTACTTC
CASSLIRTASSYEQYF
>NA|NA|TRBJ2-7|TRBV10-3
TGTGCCATCAGCGGATCCGGGGCTGACGAGCAGTACTTC
CAISGSGADEQYF
>NA|NA|TRBJ1-3|TRBV2
TGTGCCAGCAGCGTAGACATAGGCGAAAACACCATATATTTT
CASSVDIGENTIYF
>few|TRBD2|TRBJ2-3|TRBV27
TGTGCCAGCAGTTTATATAGCGGGATTAGCACAGATACGCAGTATTTT
CASSLYSGISTDTQYF
>NA|TRBD2|TRBJ2-5|TRBV20-1
TGCAGGTCGGGACTAGCGGGGAAAGAGACCCAGTACTTC
CRSGLAGKETQYF
>NA|NA|TRBJ2-5|TRBV19
TGTGCCAGTAGTATAACGGGAGCCGAGGAGACCCAGTACTTC
CASSITGAEETQYF
>NA|TRBD1|TRBJ2-7|TRBV30
TGTGCCTGGATGGGACAGTCCTACGAGCAGTACTTC
CAWMGQSYEQYF
>NA|TRBD2|TRBJ2-1|TRBV6-1
TGTGCCAGCAGGTGGGGGGGGGGTGATGAGCAGTTCTTC
CASRWGGGDEQFF
>NA|TRBD1|TRBJ2-7|TRBV6-1
TGTGCCAGCAGTCCGCGGACAGGATCCTACGAGCAGTACTTC
CASSPRTGSYEQYF
>few|TRBD2|TRBJ2-5|TRBV2
TGTGCCAGCATTTCGGGACTAGCGGGAGGGGAGACCCAGTACTTC
CASISGLAGGETQYF
>NA|NA|TRBJ1-5|TRBV20-1
TGCAGTGCTTCGGGGGGGGCCTACGATCAGCCCCAGCATTTT
CSASGGAYDQPQHF
>NA|NA|TRBJ2-3|TRBV5-1
TGCGCCAGCAGCTTGCCAGGACACTACACAGATACGCAGTATTTT
CASSLPGHYTDTQYF
>NA|NA|TRBJ1-1|TRBV23-1
TGCGCCAGCAGTCCTCCGTGGGAGAACACTGAAGCTTTCTTT
CASSPPWENTEAFF
>NA|NA|TRBJ1-5|TRBV4-1
TGCGCCAGCAGCCAAGAAGGTGGCAGGGCCCCCAATCAGCCCCAGCATTTT
CASSQEGGRAPNQPQHF